The 28 T cell receptor beta chains listed next were all sequenced from one sample in a study of post-analysis software for immune sequencing data. Study-wide results and caveats: Patients used about 5 TRBV segments, including TRBV5-6, TRBV5-1 and TRBV20-1, more often than controls.

Their antigen targets remain unknown. cDNA libraries for TCR beta contained unique molecular identifiers. MiXCR, applied by TCRdb to the PCR reads, yields one record per CDR3 protein. The sample lists about 770,000 distinct CDR3 sequences; 35% to 55% were seen once. Sequenced sample: blood. All receptors come from a girl between 10 and 17 years old with multiple sclerosis.

The CDR3 sequence: CASSYRGGSVPKETQYF. In nucleotides, the CDR3 is TGTGCCAGCAGTTACAGGGGGGGGAGTGTCCCCAAAGAGACCCAGTACTTC. This rearrangement joins TRBV6-5 to TRBJ2-5; the D gene is possibly TRBD2 (7 bases). Germline-derived CDR1 and CDR2 are MNHEY and SVGAGI. Trimming stripped 2 bases from V and 3 bases from J, with 19 bases between. The CDR3 spans 17 residues.

This chain uses TRBV10-3 with TRBJ2-3; TRBD1 matches at 9 bases. With 2 bases clipped from V and 2 bases from J, the junction kept 5 bases outside the gene matches. Germline-derived CDR1 and CDR2 are ENHRY and SYGVKD. The length of the CDR3 is 16 residues. The CDR3 nucleotides read TGTGCCATCAGTGAGCCGGGGACAGGGACCACAGATACGCAGTATTTT. This gives the protein CAISEPGTGTTDTQYF.

This sequence joins TRBV30 and TRBJ2-7, with D perhaps matching TRBD1 (6 bases). Germline V gene data show CDR1 as GTSNPN and CDR2 as SVGIG (reference sequence). Trimming took 5 bases from V and 1 from J, leaving 15 bases between them. The CDR3 runs to 14 residues. The CDR3 spells CAWVTGYPSYEQYF. For the CDR3, the DNA is TGTGCCTGGGTGACAGGATACCCTTCCTACGAGCAGTACTTC.

The genes are TRBV12-5 and TRBJ2-1; 12 bases map to TRBD2. V was pared by 2 bases and J by 7 bases, with 18 bases of the junction left unmatched. CDR1 LGHNT and CDR2 FRNRAP come from the germline V gene. This CDR3 region has 20 residues. CDR3 bases: TGTGCTAGTGGTTTGTGGACTCTAGCGGGAGGGCCTGCCCAAGGAAATGAGCAGTTCTTC. Protein sequence: CASGLWTLAGGPAQGNEQFF.

J is TRBJ2-1 and V is TRBV5-1, with 9 bases lining up with TRBD2. Germline CDR1 and CDR2: SGHRS and YFSETQ. The CDR3 totals 13 residues. The trim removed 4 bases at V and 10 bases at J, leaving 6 bases unmatched. CDR3 DNA sequence: TGCGCCAGCAGCGGCACCCTAGCGGGAGAGCAGTTCTTC. It yields the protein CASSGTLAGEQFF. Together with reference TRBV5-1 and TRBJ2-1, the CDR3 gives the full variable domain: KAGVTQTPRYLIKTRGQQVTLSCSPISGHRSVSWYQQTPGQGLQFLFEYFSETQRNKGNFPGRFSGRQFSNSRSEMNVSTLELGDSALYLCASSGTLAGEQFFGPGTRLTVL.

V and J are TRBV20-1 and TRBJ2-3; 8 bases are a match to TRBD1. The CDR3 runs 13 residues. Germline V CDR1 and CDR2: DFQATT, SNEGSKA (reference sequence). V gave up 0 bases and J gave up 14 bases; unmatched junction bases: 10. The CDR3 DNA follows: TGCAGTGCTAGAGATGATCGCAGGACAGGGACGTATTTT. Translated, it gives CSARDDRRTGTYF.

This chain links TRBV7-3 with TRBJ2-1; a possible D gene is TRBD1 (5 bases). The CDR3 consists of 18 residues. V was cut by 1 base and J by 0 bases, with 16 bases left in between. Germline CDR1 reads SGHTA; CDR2 reads FQGTGA. The CDR3, as DNA: TGTGCCAGCAGCTTAATTGGGGCGGCACCTAGCTCCTACAATGAGCAGTTCTTC. Amino acid sequence: CASSLIGAAPSSYNEQFF.

The gene calls are TRBV20-1 and TRBJ2-4; D gene uncertain. The CDR3 totals 12 residues. Germline CDR1 reads DFQATT; CDR2 reads SNEGSKA (reference sequence). The V gene lost 7 bases and the J gene lost 6 bases, with 13 bases spanning the gap. The CDR3 coding sequence is TGCAGTGTACCTAGGCCCGGAAACATTCAGTACTTC. Translation: CSVPRPGNIQYF.

Concerning this clonotype itself: This may come from a read error, since a much larger clone is one base off. The rearrangement links TRBV24-1 to TRBJ2-5; TRBD2 might be the D (6 bases). Germline CDR1 and CDR2: KGHDR and SFDVKD. This CDR3 has 15 residues. The CDR3 bases are TGTGCCACCAGTTCTCCGGGGGTGGCCCAAGAGGCCCAGTACTTC. Its protein product is CATSSPGVAQEAQYF.

CDR3 residues: CASSVASGDTQYF. In DNA form, the CDR3 reads TGTGCCAGCAGCGTAGCTAGTGGGGATACGCAGTATTTT. This chain connects TRBV9 to TRBJ2-3; D unclear. V was cut by 0 bases and J by 6 bases, with 8 bases left in between. This CDR3 comprises 13 residues. CDR1 and CDR2 (germline): SGDLS, YYNGEE.

This clonotype was seen just once. The gene calls are TRBV21-1 and TRBJ2-3; the DNA was not used to check the table's D call, TRBD2. TRBV21-1 is deemed a pseudogene. This CDR3 comprises 19 residues. CDR3 sequence: CASSKEEKIAGCRGDTQYF. The DNA of the CDR3 is TGTGCCAGCAGCAAAGAAGAGAAAATAGCGGGATGCAGAGGAGATACGCAGTATTTT.

The genes are TRBV7-2 and TRBJ2-7; a weak D match, TRBD2 (5 bases). The germline V and J ends were trimmed by 1 base and 1 base, with 11 bases remaining between them. The CDR3 totals 15 residues. The germline CDR1 and CDR2 sequences are SGHTA and FQGNSA. The CDR3 nucleotides read TGTGCCAGCAGCTTAGACTTGCGGACTTCCTACGAGCAGTACTTC. Translating it yields CASSLDLRTSYEQYF.

This chain uses TRBV10-3 with TRBJ2-7; D unresolved. V was shortened by 0 bases and J by 6 bases, with 12 bases between the two germline ends. The CDR3 is 14 amino acids. Germline CDR1 ENHRY, CDR2 SYGVKD. Here the CDR3 DNA reads TGTGCCATCAGTGAGTCCCAGGAAGGTTCCGAGCAGTACTTC. It encodes CAISESQEGSEQYF.

V gene TRBV20-1 combines with J gene TRBJ2-3; D may be TRBD2 (5 bases). Trimming removed 6 bases at V and 1 base at J, with 14 bases between. Germline CDR1 reads DFQATT; CDR2 reads SNEGSKA (reference sequence). There are 14 residues in the CDR3. The CDR3 region is CSAHSDGGTDTQYF. The CDR3, as DNA: TGCAGTGCCCATAGCGACGGGGGCACAGATACGCAGTATTTT.

Comment on this clonotype: Its ends do not fully match the called genes, so a read error is possible. This chain uses TRBV5-1 with TRBJ2-5; TRBD2 aligns across 9 bases. The germline gives CDR1 SGHRS, CDR2 YFSETQ. The CDR3 is made up of 14 amino acids. CDR3 sequence: CASSWAGGKETQYF. The DNA for the CDR3 is TGCGCCAGCAGCTGGGCGGGGGGGAAGGAGACCCAGTACTTT.

The rearrangement links TRBV25-1 to TRBJ2-7, with 7 positions matching TRBD2. V lost 4 bases to trimming and J lost 6 bases; unmatched junction nucleotides: 9. Germline V gives CDR1 MGHDK, CDR2 SYGVNS. The CDR3 sequence is 14 residues long. The CDR3 sequence: CASSVLGGSGEQYF. Here the CDR3 DNA reads TGTGCCAGCAGTGTGTTGGGCGGGAGCGGCGAGCAGTACTTC.

This clonotype was seen a handful of times. The chain links TRBV9 to TRBJ2-6, with D uncertain. V was trimmed by 4 bases and J by 0 bases, leaving 17 bases between them. This CDR3 is built from 18 residues. Looked up from germline, CDR1 is SGDLS and CDR2 is YYNGEE. The CDR3 loop is CASSPPVRMSSGANVLTF. Written as DNA, the CDR3 is TGTGCCAGCAGCCCCCCGGTAAGAATGAGCTCTGGGGCCAACGTCCTGACTTTC.

This chain uses TRBV10-3 with TRBJ2-3; D is uncertain. The germline V gene has CDR1 ENHRY and CDR2 SYGVKD. This CDR3 has 12 residues. Trimming took 6 bases from V and 2 from J, leaving 6 bases between them. As DNA, the CDR3 is TGTGCCATCAGAGAGGCCACAGATACGCAGTATTTT. Its translation is CAIREATDTQYF.

This chain links TRBV5-6 with TRBJ2-1; perhaps TRBD1 as D (5 bases). Germline loops: CDR1 SGHDT, CDR2 YYEEEE. The V end lost 3 bases, the J end lost 6 bases, and 7 bases lay between the germline ends. There are 12 residues in the CDR3. The CDR3 region has the DNA TGTGCCAGCAGCTCTCAGGGCAATGAGCAGTTCTTC. This gives the protein CASSSQGNEQFF.

This sequence joins TRBV3-1 and TRBJ1-1, with D possibly TRBD1 on 5 matching bases. V was trimmed by 5 bases and J by 5 bases, leaving 12 bases between them. The CDR3 spans 13 residues. Germline V CDR1 and CDR2: LGHDT, YNNKEL (reference sequence). CDR3 nucleotide sequence: TGTGCCAGCAGCACTCCGGGGGGAACTGAAGCTTTCTTT. This translates into CASSTPGGTEAFF.

The chain recombines TRBV18 with TRBJ2-5; D gene unclear. This CDR3 is built from 14 residues. V was clipped by 2 bases and J by 5 bases, with 12 bases between them. The germline V gene has CDR1 KGHSH and CDR2 LQKENI. CDR3: CASSPGLFDETQYF. CDR3 DNA: TGTGCCAGCTCACCAGGGCTATTCGATGAGACCCAGTACTTC.

V usage is TRBV7-3 and J usage is TRBJ2-1; 7 nucleotides line up with TRBD2. The germline V gene has CDR1 SGHTA and CDR2 FQGTGA. V lost 1 base to trimming and J lost 9 bases; unmatched junction nucleotides: 9. The CDR3 totals 15 residues. The CDR3 spells CASSLRLAGWGEQFF. Written as DNA, the CDR3 is TGTGCCAGCAGCTTAAGACTAGCCGGGTGGGGTGAGCAGTTCTTC.

The chain employs TRBV20-1 and TRBJ2-7; the D gene is possibly TRBD1 (6 bases). The CDR3 has 16 amino acids. Germline assignment: CDR1 DFQATT and CDR2 SNEGSKA (reference sequence). Trimming cost V 5 bases and J 5 bases, with 25 bases left between them. The CDR3 is CSAWGVRGKPRDEQYF. The CDR3 coding sequence is TGCAGTGCTTGGGGAGTTAGGGGGAAACCTCGCGACGAGCAGTACTTC.

The rearrangement uses TRBV7-9 and TRBJ2-1; no firm D call. Trimming removed 4 bases from V and 12 bases from J, with 22 bases in between. The CDR3 covers 15 residues. CDR1 SEHNR and CDR2 FQNEAQ come from the germline V gene (reference sequence). The CDR3: CASSSPGLRPPSQFF. The DNA of the CDR3 is TGTGCCAGCAGCTCTCCGGGCCTAAGGCCCCCTTCGCAGTTCTTC.

This clonotype was picked up a small number of times. The rearrangement joins TRBV12-3 or TRBV12-4 to TRBJ2-7; no reliable D call. Trimming shortened V by 6 bases and J by 6 bases, and 18 bases separated the two germline ends. The CDR3 runs 14 residues. The chain's CDR3 is CASSPFLSTSEQYF. The CDR3 bases are TGTGCCAGCAGCCCTTTTTTATCCACGTCCGAGCAGTACTTC.

This clonotype was observed a few times. A read error is possible here, since a much larger clone lies one base away. V and J are TRBV3-1 and TRBJ1-4, with D possibly TRBD1 on 6 matching bases. The CDR3 contains 14 residues. Germline V gene data show CDR1 as LGHDT and CDR2 as YNNKEL (reference sequence). This chain's CDR3 is CASRMGGPNEKRFF. CDR3 DNA sequence: TGTGCCAGCAGAATGGGGGGCCCGAATGAAAAACGGTTTTTT.

The V and J genes are TRBV4-1 and TRBJ2-7; no firm D call. V was clipped by 1 base and J by 2 bases, with 18 bases between them. The CDR3 is 17 residues long. Germline V gene data show CDR1 as MGHRA and CDR2 as YSYEKL. CDR3 loop: CASSQVEGIDSTYEQYF. The CDR3 bases are TGCGCCAGCAGCCAAGTCGAAGGTATAGACTCAACCTACGAGCAGTACTTC.

This chain uses TRBV5-1 with TRBJ2-2; the match to TRBD1 covers 11 bases. The germline V gene encodes CDR1 SGHRS and CDR2 YFSETQ. V shed 4 bases, J shed 4 bases, and the junction held 6 bases outside the gene matches. CDR3 length: 16 amino acids. The CDR3, as DNA: TGCGCCAGCAGCCTTGGACAGGGGGCACGCACCGGGGAGCTGTTTTTT. Protein: CASSLGQGARTGELFF.